This TCR beta chain was recorded in a study of cytomegalovirus exposure and HLA in healthy donors. By sample share, this clone is medium-sized. Its specificity is not known. Trimming shortened V by 3 bases and J by 6 bases, and 17 bases separated the two germline ends. Germline lookup yields CDR1 SGDLS and CDR2 YYNGEE. This CDR3 has 15 amino acids. General study results and limits: Presence/absence analyses took donor sequencing depth as roughly uniform.

With 60 Vbeta and 13 Jbeta primers, the PCR was carried out. Clones were sequenced by immunoSEQ multiplex PCR, and TCRdb holds only the in-frame ones, with some missing. Of about 160,000 clones listed, around 79% are singletons. This TCR was recovered from a woman in her thirties or forties in good health and CMV-seropositive. Specimen: PBMCs. The gene calls are TRBV9 and TRBJ2-3; possible D gene TRBD2, 6 bases. The CDR3 DNA reads TGTGCCAGCAGCGAAGGAGGGGCCTATTGGGATACGCAGTATTTT. Its protein product is CASSEGGAYWDTQYF.